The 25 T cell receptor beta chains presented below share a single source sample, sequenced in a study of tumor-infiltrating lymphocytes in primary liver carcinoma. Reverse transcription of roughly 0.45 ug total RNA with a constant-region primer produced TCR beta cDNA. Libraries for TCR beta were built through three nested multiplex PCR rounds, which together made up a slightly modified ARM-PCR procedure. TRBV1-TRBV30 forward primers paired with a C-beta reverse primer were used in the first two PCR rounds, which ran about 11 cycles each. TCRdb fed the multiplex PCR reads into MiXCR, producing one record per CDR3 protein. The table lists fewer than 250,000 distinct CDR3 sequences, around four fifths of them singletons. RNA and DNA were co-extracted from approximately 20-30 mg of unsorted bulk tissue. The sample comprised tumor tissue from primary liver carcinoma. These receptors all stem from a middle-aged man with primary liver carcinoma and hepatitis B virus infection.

The CDR3 region has the DNA TGTGCCAGCAGTTTAATAGTCGGAGAGACCCAGTTCTTC. It encodes CASSLIVGETQFF. This chain uses TRBV12-3 or TRBV12-4 with TRBJ2-1; no firm D call. This CDR3 is 13 amino acids long. Deletions cut 2 bases from V and 13 bases from J, with 15 bases between.

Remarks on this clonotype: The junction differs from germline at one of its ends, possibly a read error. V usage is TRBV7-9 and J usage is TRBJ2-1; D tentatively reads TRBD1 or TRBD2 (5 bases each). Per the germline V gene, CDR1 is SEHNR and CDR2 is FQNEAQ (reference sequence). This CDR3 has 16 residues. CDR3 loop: CARSLALVGAYNEQFF. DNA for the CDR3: TGTGCCAGGAGCTTAGCCCTAGTGGGGGCCTACAATGAGCAGTTCTTC.

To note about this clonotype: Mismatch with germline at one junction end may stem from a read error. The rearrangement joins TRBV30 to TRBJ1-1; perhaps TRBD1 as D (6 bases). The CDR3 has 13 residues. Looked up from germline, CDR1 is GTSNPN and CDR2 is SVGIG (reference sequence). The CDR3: CAWSVGWDTAAFF. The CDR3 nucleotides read TGTGCCTGGAGTGTGGGTTGGGACACTGCAGCTTTCTTT.

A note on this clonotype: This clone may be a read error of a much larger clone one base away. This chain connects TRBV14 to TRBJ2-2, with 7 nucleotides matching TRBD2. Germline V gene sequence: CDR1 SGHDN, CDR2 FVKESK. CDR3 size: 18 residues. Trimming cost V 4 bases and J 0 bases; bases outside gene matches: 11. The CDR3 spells CASSPYLALASNTGELFF. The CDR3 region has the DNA TGTGCCAGCAGCCCCTACTTAGCACTAGCGTCGAACACCGGGGAGCTGTTTTTT.

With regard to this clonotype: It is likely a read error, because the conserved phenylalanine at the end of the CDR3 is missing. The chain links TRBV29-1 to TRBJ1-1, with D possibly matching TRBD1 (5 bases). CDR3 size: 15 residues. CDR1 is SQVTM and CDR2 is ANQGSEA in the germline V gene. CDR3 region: CSAGAGCGMNNEAFH. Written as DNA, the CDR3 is TGCAGCGCCGGTGCAGGGTGTGGGATGAACAATGAAGCTTTCCAT.

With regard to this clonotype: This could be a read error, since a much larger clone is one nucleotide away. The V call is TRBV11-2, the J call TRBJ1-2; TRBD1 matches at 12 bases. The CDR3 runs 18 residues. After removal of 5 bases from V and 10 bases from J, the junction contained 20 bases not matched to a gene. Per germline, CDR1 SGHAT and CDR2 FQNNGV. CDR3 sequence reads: CASSRSSGTGGAGDDYTF. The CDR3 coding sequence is TGTGCCAGCAGCCGGTCCTCCGGGACAGGGGGCGCTGGGGATGACTACACCTTC.

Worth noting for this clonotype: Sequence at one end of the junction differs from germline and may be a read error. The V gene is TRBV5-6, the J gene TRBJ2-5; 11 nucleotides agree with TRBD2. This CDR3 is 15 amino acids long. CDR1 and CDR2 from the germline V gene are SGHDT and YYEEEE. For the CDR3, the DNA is TGTGTCAGCAGCTTGCTAGCGGGAGGTCGCGAGGCCCAGTACTTC. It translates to CVSSLLAGGREAQYF.

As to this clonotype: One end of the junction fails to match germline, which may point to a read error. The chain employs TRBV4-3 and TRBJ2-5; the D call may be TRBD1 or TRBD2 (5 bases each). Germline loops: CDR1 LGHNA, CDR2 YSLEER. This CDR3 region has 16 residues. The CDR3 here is CASIQGEGRELETQYF. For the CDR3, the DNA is TGCGCCAGCATCCAAGGCGAGGGGCGTGAACTAGAGACCCAGTACTTC.

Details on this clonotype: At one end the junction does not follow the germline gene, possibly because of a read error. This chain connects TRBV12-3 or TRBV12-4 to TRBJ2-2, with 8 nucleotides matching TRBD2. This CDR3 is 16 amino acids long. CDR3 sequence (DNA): TGTTCCAGCTGTGGCCGCGTAGCGGGATATGCCGGGGAGCTGTTTTTT. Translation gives CSSCGRVAGYAGELFF.

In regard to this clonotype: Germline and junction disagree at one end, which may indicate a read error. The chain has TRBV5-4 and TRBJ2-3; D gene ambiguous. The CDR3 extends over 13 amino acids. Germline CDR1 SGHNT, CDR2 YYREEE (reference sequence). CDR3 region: CASSSRHADTRYF. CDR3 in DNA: TGCGCCAGCAGCTCCCGACATGCAGATACGCGGTATTTT.

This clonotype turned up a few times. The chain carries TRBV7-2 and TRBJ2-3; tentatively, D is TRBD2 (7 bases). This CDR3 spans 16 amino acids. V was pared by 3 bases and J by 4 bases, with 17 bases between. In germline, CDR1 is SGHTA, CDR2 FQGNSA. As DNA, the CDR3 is TGTGCCAGCAGCTTTCTGGGCGGCGGGGGCTCAGATACGCAGTATTTT. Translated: CASSFLGGGGSDTQYF.

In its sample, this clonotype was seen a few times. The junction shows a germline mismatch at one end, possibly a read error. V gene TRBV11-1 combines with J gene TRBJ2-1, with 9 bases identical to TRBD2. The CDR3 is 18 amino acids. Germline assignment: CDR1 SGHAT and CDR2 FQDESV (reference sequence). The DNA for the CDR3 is TGTGCTAGCAGCTTATACCTCTCCGCGGGAGGGTCCTATAATGAGCAGTTCTTC. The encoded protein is CASSLYLSAGGSYNEQFF.

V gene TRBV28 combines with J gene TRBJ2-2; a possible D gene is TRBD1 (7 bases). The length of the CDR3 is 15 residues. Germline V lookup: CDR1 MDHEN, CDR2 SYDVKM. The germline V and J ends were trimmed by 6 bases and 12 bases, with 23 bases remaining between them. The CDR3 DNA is TGTGCCAGCAGACCCTTACAGGGGTACGGAGGGCAGCTGTTTTTT. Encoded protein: CASRPLQGYGGQLFF.

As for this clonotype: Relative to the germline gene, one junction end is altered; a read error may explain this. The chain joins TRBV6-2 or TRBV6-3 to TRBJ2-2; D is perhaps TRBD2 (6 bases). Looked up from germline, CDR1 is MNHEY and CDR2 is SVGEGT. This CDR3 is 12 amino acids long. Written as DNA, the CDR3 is TGTGCCAGCTGCTGGGAGGTCGGGGAACTGTTTTTT. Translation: CASCWEVGELFF.

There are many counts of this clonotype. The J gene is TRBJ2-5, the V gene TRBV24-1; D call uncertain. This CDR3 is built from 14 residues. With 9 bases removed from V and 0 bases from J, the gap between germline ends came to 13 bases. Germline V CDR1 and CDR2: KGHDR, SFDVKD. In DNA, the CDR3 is TGTGCCACCGGACCCTCTAGGGACCAAGAGACCCAGTACTTC. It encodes CATGPSRDQETQYF.

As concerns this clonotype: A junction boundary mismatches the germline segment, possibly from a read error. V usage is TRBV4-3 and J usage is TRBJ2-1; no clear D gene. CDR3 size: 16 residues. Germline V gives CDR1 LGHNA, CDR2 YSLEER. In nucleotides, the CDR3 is TGCGCCACCATCCAAGATCCCTACTCAGAATACAATGAGGAGTTCTTC. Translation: CATIQDPYSEYNEEFF.

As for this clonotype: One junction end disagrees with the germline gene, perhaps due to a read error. CDR3 residues: CISSLEVARSTDAQYF. As DNA, the CDR3 is TGTATCAGCAGCTTGGAGGTAGCCCGGTCCACAGATGCGCAGTATTTT. This rearrangement joins TRBV5-6 to TRBJ2-3; D might be TRBD2 (5 bases). The CDR3 is 16 residues long. The V gene's germline CDR1 is SGHDT and CDR2 YYEEEE.

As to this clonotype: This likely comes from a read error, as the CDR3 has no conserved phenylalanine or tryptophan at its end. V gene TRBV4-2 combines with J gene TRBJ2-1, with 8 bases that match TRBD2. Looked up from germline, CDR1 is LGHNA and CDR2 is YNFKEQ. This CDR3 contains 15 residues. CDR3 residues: CVSGQEQQREYGQFL. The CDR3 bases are TGTGTCAGCGGCCAAGAACAGCAGCGGGAGTACGGGCAGTTCCTC.

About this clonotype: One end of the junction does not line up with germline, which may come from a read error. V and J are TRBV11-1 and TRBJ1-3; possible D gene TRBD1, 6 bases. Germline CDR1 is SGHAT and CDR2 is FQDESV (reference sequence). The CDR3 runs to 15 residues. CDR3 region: CVSSFQGPGGNTIYF. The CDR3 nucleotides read TGTGTCAGCAGCTTCCAGGGGCCGGGCGGAAACACCATATATTTT.

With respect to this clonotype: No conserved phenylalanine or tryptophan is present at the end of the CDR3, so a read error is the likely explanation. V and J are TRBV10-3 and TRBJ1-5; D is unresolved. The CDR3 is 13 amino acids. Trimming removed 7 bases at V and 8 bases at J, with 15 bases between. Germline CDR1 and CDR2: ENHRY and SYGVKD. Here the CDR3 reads CAINKSGNEPQHY. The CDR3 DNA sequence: TGTGCCATCAATAAGTCGGGGAATGAGCCCCAGCATTAT.

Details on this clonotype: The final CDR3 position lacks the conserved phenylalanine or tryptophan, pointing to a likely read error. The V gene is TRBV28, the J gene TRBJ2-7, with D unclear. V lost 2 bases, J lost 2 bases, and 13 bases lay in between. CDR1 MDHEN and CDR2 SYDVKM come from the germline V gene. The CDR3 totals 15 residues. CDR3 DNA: TGTGCCAGCAGTTTACCCAGCGCAAACCCCTACGAGCAGTACTTA. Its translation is CASSLPSANPYEQYL.

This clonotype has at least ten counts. CDR3 nucleotides: TGTGCCAGCAGCCAATCCCTCTCGGGAGGACTACGGCCGTTCTTC. Translation gives CASSQSLSGGLRPFF. The gene calls are TRBV14 and TRBJ2-1, with 7 positions matching TRBD2. The CDR3 sequence is 15 residues long. Trimming at V came to 2 bases and at J to 15 bases, leaving 16 bases not matched to a gene. Germline V gives CDR1 SGHDN, CDR2 FVKESK.

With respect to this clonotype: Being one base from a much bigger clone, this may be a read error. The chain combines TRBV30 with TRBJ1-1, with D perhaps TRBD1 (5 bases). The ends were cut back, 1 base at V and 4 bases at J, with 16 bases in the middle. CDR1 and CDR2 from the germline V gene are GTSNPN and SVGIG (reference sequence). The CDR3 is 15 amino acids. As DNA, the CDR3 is TGTGCCTGGAGTGAGAAGAACAGGCGGAGCACTGAAGCTTTCTTT. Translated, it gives CAWSEKNRRSTEAFF.

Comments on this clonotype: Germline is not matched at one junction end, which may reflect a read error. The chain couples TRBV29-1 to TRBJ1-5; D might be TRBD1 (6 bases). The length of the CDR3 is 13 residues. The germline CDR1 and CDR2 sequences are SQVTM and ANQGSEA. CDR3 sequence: CSVMGHSNQPQHF. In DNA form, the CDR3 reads TGTAGCGTTATGGGACACTCTAATCAGCCCCAGCATTTT.

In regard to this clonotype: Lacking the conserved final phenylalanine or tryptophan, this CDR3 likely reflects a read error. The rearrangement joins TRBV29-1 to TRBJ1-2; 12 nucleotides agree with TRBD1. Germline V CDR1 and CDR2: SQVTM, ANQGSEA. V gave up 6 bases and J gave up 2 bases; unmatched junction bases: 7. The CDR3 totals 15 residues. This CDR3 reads CSVSGQGADNYGYTV. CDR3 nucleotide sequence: TGCAGCGTGTCGGGACAGGGGGCCGACAACTATGGCTACACCGTC.